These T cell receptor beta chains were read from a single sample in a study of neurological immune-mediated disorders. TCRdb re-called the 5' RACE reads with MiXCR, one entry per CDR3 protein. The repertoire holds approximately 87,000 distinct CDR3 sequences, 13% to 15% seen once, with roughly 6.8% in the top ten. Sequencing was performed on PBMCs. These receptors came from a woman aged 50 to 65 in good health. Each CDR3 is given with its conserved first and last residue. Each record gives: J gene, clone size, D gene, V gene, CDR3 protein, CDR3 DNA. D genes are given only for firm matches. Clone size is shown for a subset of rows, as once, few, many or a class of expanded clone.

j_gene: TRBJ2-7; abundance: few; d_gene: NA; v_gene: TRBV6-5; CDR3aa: CASSTGRFSYEQYF; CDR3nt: TGTGCCAGCAGCACTGGCCGCTTCTCCTACGAGCAGTACTTC
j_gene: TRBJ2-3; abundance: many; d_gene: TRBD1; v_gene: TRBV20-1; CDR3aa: CSARRQGFTDTQYF; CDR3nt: TGCAGTGCTAGACGACAGGGGTTCACAGATACGCAGTATTTT
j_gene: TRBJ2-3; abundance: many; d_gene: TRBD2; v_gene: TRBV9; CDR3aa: CASSVSLAGGDTDTQYF; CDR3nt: TGTGCCAGCAGCGTCTCTCTAGCGGGGGGTGATACAGATACGCAGTATTTT
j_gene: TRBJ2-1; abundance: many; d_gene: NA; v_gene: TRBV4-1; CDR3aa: CASSQEGSISYNEQFF; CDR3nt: TGCGCCAGCAGCCAAGAGGGGAGTATATCCTACAATGAGCAGTTCTTC
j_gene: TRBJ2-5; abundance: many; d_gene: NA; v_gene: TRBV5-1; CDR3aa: CASSLVSDQETQYF; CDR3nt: TGCGCCAGCAGCTTGGTTAGCGACCAAGAGACCCAGTACTTC
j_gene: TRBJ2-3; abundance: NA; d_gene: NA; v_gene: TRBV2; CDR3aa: CASLLEGLGNIDTQYF; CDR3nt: TGTGCCAGCCTCCTTGAGGGCCTGGGGAACATAGATACGCAGTATTTT
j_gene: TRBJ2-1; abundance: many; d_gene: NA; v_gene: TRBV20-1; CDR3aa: CSARHRAYNEQFF; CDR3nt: TGCAGTGCTAGACACAGGGCGTACAATGAGCAGTTCTTC
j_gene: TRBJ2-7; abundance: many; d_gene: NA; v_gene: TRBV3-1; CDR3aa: CASSLRGTPAYEQYF; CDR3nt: TGTGCCAGCAGCTTAAGAGGGACCCCAGCCTACGAGCAGTACTTC
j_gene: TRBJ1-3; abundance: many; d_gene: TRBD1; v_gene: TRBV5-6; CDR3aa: CASSPGQGTPGNTIYF; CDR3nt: TGTGCCAGCAGTCCCGGACAGGGGACGCCTGGAAACACCATATATTTT
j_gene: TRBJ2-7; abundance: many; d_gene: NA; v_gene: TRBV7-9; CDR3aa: CASSPERTYEQYF; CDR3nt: TGTGCCAGCAGCCCCGAGAGGACCTACGAGCAGTACTTC
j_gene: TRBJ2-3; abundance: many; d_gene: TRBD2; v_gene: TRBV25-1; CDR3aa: CASLAGATDTQYF; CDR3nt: TGTGCCAGTCTAGCGGGGGCCACAGATACGCAGTATTTT
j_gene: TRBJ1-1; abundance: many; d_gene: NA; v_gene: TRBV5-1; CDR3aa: CASSQDGRSEAFF; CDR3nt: TGCGCCAGCAGCCAGGACGGACGGTCTGAAGCTTTCTTT
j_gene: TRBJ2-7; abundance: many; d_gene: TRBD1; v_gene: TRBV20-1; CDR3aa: CSALYRDSVTYEQYF; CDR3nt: TGCAGTGCTTTATACCGGGACAGTGTAACCTACGAGCAGTACTTC
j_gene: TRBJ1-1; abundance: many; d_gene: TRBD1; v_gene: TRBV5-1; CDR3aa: CASGSGTGGTKTEAFF; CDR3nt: TGCGCCAGCGGGTCCGGGACAGGGGGCACGAAAACTGAAGCTTTCTTT
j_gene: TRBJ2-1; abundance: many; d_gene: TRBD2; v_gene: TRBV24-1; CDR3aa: CATSDSLKHLAGGSYNEQFF; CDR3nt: TGTGCCACCAGTGATTCCCTCAAACACTTAGCGGGAGGCTCGTACAATGAGCAGTTCTTC
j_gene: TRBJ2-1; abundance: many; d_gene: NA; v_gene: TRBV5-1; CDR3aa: CASSLAPGTDEQFF; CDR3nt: TGCGCCAGCAGCTTGGCCCCGGGGACCGATGAGCAGTTCTTC
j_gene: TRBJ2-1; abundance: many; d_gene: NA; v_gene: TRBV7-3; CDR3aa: CASSAPGGDEQFF; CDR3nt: TGTGCCAGCAGCGCCCCCGGGGGAGATGAGCAGTTCTTC
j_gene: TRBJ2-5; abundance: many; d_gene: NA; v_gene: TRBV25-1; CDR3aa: CASRRGGAAQYF; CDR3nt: TGTGCCAGCAGGAGAGGGGGGGCTGCTCAGTACTTC
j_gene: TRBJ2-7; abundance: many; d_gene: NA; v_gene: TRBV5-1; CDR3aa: CASSLLAVGAEQYF; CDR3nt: TGCGCCAGCAGCTTGTTAGCGGTGGGGGCCGAGCAGTACTTC
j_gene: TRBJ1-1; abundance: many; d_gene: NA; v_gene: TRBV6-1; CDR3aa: CASLVGVNTEAFF; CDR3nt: TGTGCCAGTCTGGTTGGAGTGAACACTGAAGCTTTCTTT
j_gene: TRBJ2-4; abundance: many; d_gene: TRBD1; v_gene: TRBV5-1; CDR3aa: CASSLGQGENIQYF; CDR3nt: TGCGCCAGCAGCTTGGGACAGGGAGAAAACATTCAGTACTTC
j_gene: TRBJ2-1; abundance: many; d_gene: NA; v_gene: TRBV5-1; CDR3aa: CASGPFGNEQFF; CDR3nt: TGCGCCAGCGGCCCCTTCGGGAATGAGCAGTTCTTC